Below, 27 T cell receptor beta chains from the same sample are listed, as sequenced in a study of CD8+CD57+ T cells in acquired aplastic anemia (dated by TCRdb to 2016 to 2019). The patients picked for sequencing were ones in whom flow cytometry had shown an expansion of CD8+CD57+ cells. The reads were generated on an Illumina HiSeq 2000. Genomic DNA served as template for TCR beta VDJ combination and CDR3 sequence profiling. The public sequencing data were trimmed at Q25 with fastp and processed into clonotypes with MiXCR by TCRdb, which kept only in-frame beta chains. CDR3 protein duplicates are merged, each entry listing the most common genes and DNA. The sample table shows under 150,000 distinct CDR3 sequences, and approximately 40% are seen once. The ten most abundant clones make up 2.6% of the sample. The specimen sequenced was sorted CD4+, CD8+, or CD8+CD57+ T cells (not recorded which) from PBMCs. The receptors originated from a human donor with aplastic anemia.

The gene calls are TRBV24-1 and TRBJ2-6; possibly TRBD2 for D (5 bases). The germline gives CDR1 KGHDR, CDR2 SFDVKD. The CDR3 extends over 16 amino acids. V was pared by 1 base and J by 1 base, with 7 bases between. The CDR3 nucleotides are TGTGCCACCAGTGATTTTCGGGGATCTGGGGCCAACGTCCTGACTTTC. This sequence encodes CATSDFRGSGANVLTF.

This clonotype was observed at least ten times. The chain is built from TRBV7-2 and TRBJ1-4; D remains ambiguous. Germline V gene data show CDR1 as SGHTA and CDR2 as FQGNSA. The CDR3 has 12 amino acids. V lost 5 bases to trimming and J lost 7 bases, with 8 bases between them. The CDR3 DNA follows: TGTGCCAGCAGCCCCGACGGTGAAAAACTGTTTTTT. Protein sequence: CASSPDGEKLFF.

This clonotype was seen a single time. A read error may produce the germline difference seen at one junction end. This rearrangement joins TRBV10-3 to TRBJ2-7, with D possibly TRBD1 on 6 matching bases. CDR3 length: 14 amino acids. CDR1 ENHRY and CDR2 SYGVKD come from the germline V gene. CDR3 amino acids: CAISMGAASYERYF. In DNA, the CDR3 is TGTGCCATCAGCATGGGGGCAGCCTCCTACGAGCGGTACTTC.

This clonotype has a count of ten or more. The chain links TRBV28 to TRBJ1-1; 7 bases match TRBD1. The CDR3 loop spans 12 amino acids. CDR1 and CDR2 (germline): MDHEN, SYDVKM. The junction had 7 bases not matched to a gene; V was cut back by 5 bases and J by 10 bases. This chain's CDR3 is CASSQRAGGAFF. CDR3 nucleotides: TGTGCCAGCAGTCAAAGGGCAGGGGGAGCTTTCTTT.

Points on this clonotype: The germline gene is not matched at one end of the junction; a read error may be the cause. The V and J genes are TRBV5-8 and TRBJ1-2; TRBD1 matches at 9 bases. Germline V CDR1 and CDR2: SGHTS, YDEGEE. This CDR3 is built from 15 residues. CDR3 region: CASSTTGGASYGYTF. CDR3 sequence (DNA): TGTGCCAGCAGCACGACAGGGGGAGCTAGCTATGGTTACACCTTC. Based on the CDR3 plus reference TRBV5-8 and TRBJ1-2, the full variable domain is EAGVTQSPTHLIKTRGQQATLRCSPISGHTSVYWYQQALGLGLQFLLWYDEGEERNRGNFPPRFSGRQFPNYSSELNVNALELEDSALYLCASSTTGGASYGYTFGSGTRLTVV.

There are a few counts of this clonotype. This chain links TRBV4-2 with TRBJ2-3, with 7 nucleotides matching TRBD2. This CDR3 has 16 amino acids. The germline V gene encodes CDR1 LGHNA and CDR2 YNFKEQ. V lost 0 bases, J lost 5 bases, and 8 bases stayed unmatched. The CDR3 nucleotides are TGTGCCAGCAGCCAAGATGTCCCCCCGGGGGGAGATACGCAGTATTTT. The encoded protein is CASSQDVPPGGDTQYF.

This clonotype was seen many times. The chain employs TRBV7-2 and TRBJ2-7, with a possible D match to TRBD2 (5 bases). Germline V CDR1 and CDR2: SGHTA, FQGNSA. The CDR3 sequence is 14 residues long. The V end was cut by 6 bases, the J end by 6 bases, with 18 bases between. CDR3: CASSREGRRVEQYF. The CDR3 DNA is TGTGCCAGCAGTCGAGAGGGAAGAAGAGTCGAGCAGTACTTC.

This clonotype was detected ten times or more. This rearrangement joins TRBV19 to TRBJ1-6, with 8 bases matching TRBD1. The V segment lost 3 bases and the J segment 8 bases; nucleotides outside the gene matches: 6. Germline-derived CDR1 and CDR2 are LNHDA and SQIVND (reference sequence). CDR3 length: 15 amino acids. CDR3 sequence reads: CASSIRGTGDSPLHF. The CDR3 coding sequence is TGTGCCAGTAGTATTAGAGGGACAGGAGATTCACCCCTCCACTTT.

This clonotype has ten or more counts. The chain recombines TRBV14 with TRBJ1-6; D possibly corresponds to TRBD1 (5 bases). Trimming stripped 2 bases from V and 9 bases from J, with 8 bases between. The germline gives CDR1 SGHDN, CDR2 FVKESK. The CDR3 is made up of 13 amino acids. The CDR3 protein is CASSQQGSSPLHF. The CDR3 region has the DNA TGTGCCAGCAGCCAACAGGGAAGTTCACCCCTCCACTTT.

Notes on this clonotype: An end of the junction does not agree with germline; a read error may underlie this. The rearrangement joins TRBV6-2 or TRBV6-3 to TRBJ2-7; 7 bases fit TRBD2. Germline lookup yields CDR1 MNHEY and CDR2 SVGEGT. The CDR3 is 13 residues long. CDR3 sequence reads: CASSRAGVYEQCF. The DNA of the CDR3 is TGTGCCAGCAGTCGGGCGGGGGTCTACGAGCAGTGCTTC.

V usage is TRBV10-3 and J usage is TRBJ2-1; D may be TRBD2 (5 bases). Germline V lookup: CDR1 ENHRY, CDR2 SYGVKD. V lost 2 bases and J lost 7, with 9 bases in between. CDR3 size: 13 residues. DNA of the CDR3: TGTGCCATCAGTGAGCCAGCGGCAAATGAGCAGTTCTTC. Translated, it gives CAISEPAANEQFF.

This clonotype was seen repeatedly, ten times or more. CDR3 sequence (DNA): TGCAGTGCTAGTCCCAGGGGCGATCAGCCCCAGCATTTT. It is translated as CSASPRGDQPQHF. This sequence joins TRBV20-1 and TRBJ1-5; a possible D gene is TRBD1 (6 bases). The CDR3 consists of 13 residues. Germline CDR1 reads DFQATT; CDR2 reads SNEGSKA (reference sequence). With 3 bases removed from V and 5 bases from J, the gap between germline ends came to 11 bases.

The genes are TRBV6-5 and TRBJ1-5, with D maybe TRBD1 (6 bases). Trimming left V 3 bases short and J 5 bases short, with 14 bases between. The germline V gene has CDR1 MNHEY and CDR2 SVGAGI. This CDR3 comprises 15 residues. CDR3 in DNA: TGTGCCAGCAGTTATTACAGGGATCCCCATCAGCCCCAGCATTTT. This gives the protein CASSYYRDPHQPQHF.

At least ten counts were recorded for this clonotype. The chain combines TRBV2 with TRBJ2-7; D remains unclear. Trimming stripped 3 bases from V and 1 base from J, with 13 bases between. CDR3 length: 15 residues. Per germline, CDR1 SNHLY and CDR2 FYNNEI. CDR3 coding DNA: TGTGCCAGCAGTGACCGGGCTGGAGCATCCTACGAGCAGTACTTC. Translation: CASSDRAGASYEQYF.

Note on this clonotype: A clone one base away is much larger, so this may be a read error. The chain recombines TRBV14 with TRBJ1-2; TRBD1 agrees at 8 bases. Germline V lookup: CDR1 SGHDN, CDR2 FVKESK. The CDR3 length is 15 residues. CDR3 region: CASGQGQGNNYGYTF. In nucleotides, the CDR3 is TGTGCCAGCGGCCAAGGACAGGGTAATAACTATGGCTACACCTTC.

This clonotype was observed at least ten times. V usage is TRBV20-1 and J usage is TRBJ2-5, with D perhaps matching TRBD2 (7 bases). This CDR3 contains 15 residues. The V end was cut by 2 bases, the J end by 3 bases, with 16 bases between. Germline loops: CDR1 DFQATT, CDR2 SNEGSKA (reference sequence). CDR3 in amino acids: CSARQIGGTKETQYF. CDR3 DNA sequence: TGCAGTGCTAGACAGATCGGGGGGACAAAAGAGACCCAGTACTTC.

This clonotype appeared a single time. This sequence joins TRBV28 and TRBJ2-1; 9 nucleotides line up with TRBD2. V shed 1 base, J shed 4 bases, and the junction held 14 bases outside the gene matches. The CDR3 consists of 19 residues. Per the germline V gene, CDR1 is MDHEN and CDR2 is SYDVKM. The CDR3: CASSLFDLARGGKYNEQFF. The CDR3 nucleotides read TGTGCCAGCAGTTTATTTGATTTAGCGCGGGGGGGAAAGTACAATGAGCAGTTCTTC.

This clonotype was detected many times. CDR3 bases: TGTGCCAGCAGCCGTGGGGATCAGGGTTATGGCTACACCTTC. It is translated as CASSRGDQGYGYTF. The chain joins TRBV28 to TRBJ1-2; weak D call: TRBD1 (5 bases). Trimming removed 6 bases at V and 5 bases at J, with 16 bases between. The germline CDR1 and CDR2 sequences are MDHEN and SYDVKM. This CDR3 spans 14 amino acids.

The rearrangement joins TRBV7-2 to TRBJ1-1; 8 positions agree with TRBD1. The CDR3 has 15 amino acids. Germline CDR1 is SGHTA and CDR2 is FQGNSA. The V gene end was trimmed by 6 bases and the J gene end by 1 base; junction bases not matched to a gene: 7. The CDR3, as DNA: TGTGCCAGCAGTGCCCGACAGGGGACGAACACTGAAGCTTTCTTT. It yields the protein CASSARQGTNTEAFF.

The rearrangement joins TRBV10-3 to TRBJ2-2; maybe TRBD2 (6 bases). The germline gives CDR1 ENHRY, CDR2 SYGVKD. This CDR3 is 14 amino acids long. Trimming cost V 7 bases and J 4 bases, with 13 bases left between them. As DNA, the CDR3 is TGTGCCATCAACGGAGGGGTGGGCACCGGGGAGCTGTTTTTT. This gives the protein CAINGGVGTGELFF.

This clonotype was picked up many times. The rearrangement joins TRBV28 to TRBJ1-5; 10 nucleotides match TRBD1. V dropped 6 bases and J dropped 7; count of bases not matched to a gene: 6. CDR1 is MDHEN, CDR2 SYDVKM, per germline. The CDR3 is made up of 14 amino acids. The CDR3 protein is CASSHRQGAQPQHF. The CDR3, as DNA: TGTGCCAGCAGCCACAGACAGGGGGCCCAGCCCCAGCATTTT.

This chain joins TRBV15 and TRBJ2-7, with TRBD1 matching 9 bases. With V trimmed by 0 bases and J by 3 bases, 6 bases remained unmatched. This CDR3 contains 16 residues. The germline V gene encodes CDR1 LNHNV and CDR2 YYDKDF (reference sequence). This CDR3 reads CATSRDAGQGLYEQYF. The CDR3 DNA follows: TGTGCCACCAGCAGAGATGCGGGACAGGGCCTCTACGAGCAGTACTTC.

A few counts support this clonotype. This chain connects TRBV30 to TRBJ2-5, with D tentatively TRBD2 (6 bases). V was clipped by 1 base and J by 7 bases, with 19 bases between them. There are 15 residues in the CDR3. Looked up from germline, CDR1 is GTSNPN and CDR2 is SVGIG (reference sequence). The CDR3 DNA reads TGTGCCTGGAGTGGGGTTGGGGGGTCGGGGACGACCCAGTACTTC. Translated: CAWSGVGGSGTTQYF.

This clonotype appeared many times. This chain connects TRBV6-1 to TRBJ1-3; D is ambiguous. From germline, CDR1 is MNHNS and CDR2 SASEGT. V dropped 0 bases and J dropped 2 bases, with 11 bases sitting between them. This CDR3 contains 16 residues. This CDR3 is CASSEALGNPGNTIYF. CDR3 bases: TGTGCCAGCAGTGAAGCGCTGGGGAACCCTGGAAACACCATATATTTT.

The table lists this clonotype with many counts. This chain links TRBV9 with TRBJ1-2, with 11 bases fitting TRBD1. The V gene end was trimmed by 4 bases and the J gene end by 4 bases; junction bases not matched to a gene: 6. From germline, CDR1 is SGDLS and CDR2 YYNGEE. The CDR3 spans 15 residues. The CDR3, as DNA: TGTGCCAGCAGCCCAGGACAGGGGGCTTCCTATGGCTACACCTTC. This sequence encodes CASSPGQGASYGYTF.

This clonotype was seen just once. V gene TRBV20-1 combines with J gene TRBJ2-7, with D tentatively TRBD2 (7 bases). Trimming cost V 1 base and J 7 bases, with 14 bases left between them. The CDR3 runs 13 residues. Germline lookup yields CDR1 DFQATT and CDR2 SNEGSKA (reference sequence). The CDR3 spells CSARVLRGQEQYF. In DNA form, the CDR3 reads TGCAGTGCTAGAGTGTTGCGGGGGCAAGAGCAGTACTTC.

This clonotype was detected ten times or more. The CDR3 is CSARDYPRGGYEQYF. DNA of the CDR3: TGCAGTGCTAGAGATTATCCCAGGGGGGGGTACGAGCAGTACTTC. The J gene is TRBJ2-7, the V gene TRBV20-1, with D perhaps being TRBD1 or TRBD2 (7 bases each). V lost 0 bases, J lost 4 bases, and 16 bases lay in between. The CDR3 totals 15 residues. Germline CDR1 reads DFQATT; CDR2 reads SNEGSKA (reference sequence).